Below, 28 T cell receptor beta chains from the same sample are listed, as sequenced in a study of blood T cells in healthy people across ages. Sample-barcoded 5' priming and a J-beta primer mix drove a second PCR of roughly 6 to 12 cycles. MiXCR, applied by TCRdb to the 5' RACE reads, yields one record per CDR3 protein. This repertoire shows 800,000 to 950,000 distinct CDR3 sequences, approximately 35% found once; its top ten account for approximately 13%. Sequenced: blood. These TCRs come from a man aged 18 to 35 in good health.

V is TRBV20-1 and J is TRBJ1-1; no clear D gene. Trimming shortened V by 5 bases and J by 2 bases, and 15 bases separated the two germline ends. The CDR3 loop spans 14 amino acids. Germline loops: CDR1 DFQATT, CDR2 SNEGSKA (reference sequence). The CDR3, as DNA: TGCAGTGCTCTAATCCCGGGGTCCAACACTGAAGCTTTCTTT. Translated: CSALIPGSNTEAFF.

This clonotype has at least ten counts. The genes are TRBV4-3 and TRBJ2-3; D uncertain. Germline V gene sequence: CDR1 LGHNA, CDR2 YSLEER. Trimming took off 0 bases at V and 0 bases at J, with 10 bases between the two ends. The CDR3 extends over 16 amino acids. For the CDR3, the DNA is TGCGCCAGCAGCCAAGACCGCCTAGATAGCACAGATACGCAGTATTTT. Translation: CASSQDRLDSTDTQYF.

The chain couples TRBV10-3 to TRBJ2-7; no clear D gene. Germline CDR1 is ENHRY and CDR2 is SYGVKD. With 0 bases removed from V and 3 bases from J, the gap between germline ends came to 6 bases. The CDR3 consists of 13 residues. In DNA, the CDR3 is TGTGCCATCAGTGAGTCAGGGCACTACGAGCAGTACTTC. This sequence encodes CAISESGHYEQYF.

V usage is TRBV10-3 and J usage is TRBJ1-1, with TRBD1 matching 10 bases. Per the germline V gene, CDR1 is ENHRY and CDR2 is SYGVKD. This CDR3 has 15 amino acids. Trimming cost V 11 bases and J 4 bases; bases outside gene matches: 13. CDR3 nucleotide sequence: TGTGCCTCCGTGGACAGGGGGTTTGGCGGCACTGAAGCTTTCTTT. This encodes CASVDRGFGGTEAFF.

The V gene is TRBV13, the J gene TRBJ2-6; D is unclear. The CDR3 has 13 residues. In germline, CDR1 is PRHDT, CDR2 FYEKMQ (reference sequence). With 11 bases removed from V and 1 base from J, the gap between germline ends came to 9 bases. CDR3 sequence (DNA): TGTGCCGCATCGCGTTCTGGGGCCAACGTCCTGACTTTC. As protein: CAASRSGANVLTF. Looking up the rest from reference TRBV13 and TRBJ2-6 gives the full variable domain: AAGVIQSPRHLIKEKRETATLKCYPIPRHDTVYWYQQGPGQDPQFLISFYEKMQSDKGSIPDRFSAQQFSDYHSELNMSSLELGDSALYFCAASRSGANVLTFGAGSRLTVL.

The sample holds a few counts of this clonotype. V usage is TRBV20-1 and J usage is TRBJ1-1; D not certain. Trimming removed 6 bases at V and 2 bases at J, with 16 bases between. This CDR3 is built from 14 residues. The germline CDR1 and CDR2 sequences are DFQATT and SNEGSKA (reference sequence). CDR3 region: CSAPEFAQNTEAFF. The CDR3 region has the DNA TGCAGTGCCCCTGAATTCGCCCAAAACACTGAAGCTTTCTTT.

This sequence joins TRBV3-1 and TRBJ1-6; 7 bases agree with TRBD1. CDR3 length: 16 residues. V gave up 2 bases and J gave up 8 bases; unmatched junction bases: 9. The germline V gene has CDR1 LGHDT and CDR2 YNNKEL (reference sequence). CDR3 amino acids: CASSQHRTGVYSPLHF. CDR3 DNA sequence: TGTGCCAGCAGCCAACATCGGACAGGCGTCTATTCACCCCTCCACTTT.

This clonotype was detected a few times. The V and J genes are TRBV11-2 and TRBJ1-6, with TRBD1 as a possible D gene (5 bases). Germline CDR1 SGHAT, CDR2 FQNNGV. V lost 4 bases and J 4 bases, leaving 8 bases between the germline ends. This CDR3 is 14 amino acids long. CDR3 DNA: TGTGCCAGCAGCTCTAGGACATATAATTCACCCCTCCACTTT. This translates into CASSSRTYNSPLHF.

This clonotype turned up a few times. The chain recombines TRBV7-2 with TRBJ2-3, with a weak D call TRBD1 (6 bases). With 5 bases removed from V and 8 bases from J, the gap between germline ends came to 11 bases. The germline V gene encodes CDR1 SGHTA and CDR2 FQGNSA. This CDR3 region has 12 residues. The CDR3 here is CASSQNRATQYF. CDR3 DNA sequence: TGTGCCAGCAGCCAGAACAGGGCTACGCAGTATTTT.

This clonotype was observed many times. V usage is TRBV30 and J usage is TRBJ2-7; D is ambiguous. The J call may be mistaken, given a closer DNA end match to TRBJ2-5. The CDR3 is made up of 12 amino acids. CDR1 and CDR2 (germline): GTSNPN, SVGIG (reference sequence). The CDR3 region is CAWSPSARTQYF. The CDR3 nucleotides are TGTGCCTGGAGTCCCTCGGCTCGGACCCAGTACTTC.

Concerning this clonotype: A read error is possible here, since a much larger clone lies one base away. This chain joins TRBV12-3 or TRBV12-4 and TRBJ2-1; 8 bases fit TRBD1. This CDR3 contains 15 residues. CDR3 region: CASSFPGTGYNGQFF. The CDR3 nucleotides are TGTGCCAGCAGTTTCCCTGGGACAGGATACAATGGGCAGTTCTTC.

This rearrangement joins TRBV14 to TRBJ2-7; maybe TRBD2 (5 bases). With 4 bases removed from V and 5 bases from J, the gap between germline ends came to 15 bases. The germline V gene encodes CDR1 SGHDN and CDR2 FVKESK. The CDR3 is made up of 14 amino acids. The CDR3 loop reads CASSPLDGIHEQYF. CDR3 bases: TGTGCCAGCAGCCCGTTAGACGGGATCCACGAGCAGTACTTC.

This clonotype was observed a handful of times. This sequence joins TRBV10-3 and TRBJ2-5; 12 bases are shared with TRBD1. V dropped 10 bases and J dropped 11; count of bases not matched to a gene: 17. The CDR3 extends over 15 amino acids. Looked up from germline, CDR1 is ENHRY and CDR2 is SYGVKD. The CDR3: CATRDRGRSVNEQYF. The CDR3 DNA sequence: TGTGCCACCCGGGACAGGGGGCGTTCGGTCAATGAGCAGTACTTC.

This clonotype came up once. V usage is TRBV9 and J usage is TRBJ1-5; D not resolved. The CDR3 loop spans 15 amino acids. Trimming took off 4 bases at V and 0 bases at J, with 11 bases between the two ends. Per germline, CDR1 SGDLS and CDR2 YYNGEE. CDR3 bases: TGTGCCAGCAGCCCCGGACGGGGTAGCAATCAGCCCCAGCATTTT. Residues: CASSPGRGSNQPQHF.

This clonotype was counted ten times or more. J is TRBJ1-2 and V is TRBV20-1; D ambiguous. Trimming stripped 2 bases from V and 6 bases from J, with 10 bases between. Germline V gives CDR1 DFQATT, CDR2 SNEGSKA (reference sequence). The CDR3 sequence is 12 residues long. The CDR3 region has the DNA TGCAGTGCTAGAAGATACGGGGATGGCTACACCTTC. This gives the protein CSARRYGDGYTF.

This clonotype appeared a few times. This chain joins TRBV2 and TRBJ1-6, with D unclear. This CDR3 is built from 16 residues. Trimming cost V 7 bases and J 7 bases, with 20 bases left between them. Per the germline V gene, CDR1 is SNHLY and CDR2 is FYNNEI. The CDR3 DNA follows: TGTGCCAGCAATTTCGAGGGTTTGTTACCAAATTCACCCCTCCACTTT. Translating gives CASNFEGLLPNSPLHF.

This clonotype was picked up a small number of times. V and J are TRBV6-5 and TRBJ1-1, with D uncertain. The CDR3 runs 14 residues. Germline V gene sequence: CDR1 MNHEY, CDR2 SVGAGI. V gave up 2 bases and J gave up 5 bases, with 12 bases separating them. CDR3 nucleotide sequence: TGTGCCAGCAGTTACAGCGGGGAGCGGACTGAAGCTTTCTTT. Its protein product is CASSYSGERTEAFF.

This clonotype occurred a few times. This chain uses TRBV12-3 or TRBV12-4 with TRBJ2-3; D not resolved. V gave up 3 bases and J gave up 4 bases, with 14 bases separating them. CDR3 length: 15 residues. The CDR3 loop reads CASSFSALYADTQYF. The CDR3 nucleotides read TGTGCCAGCAGTTTTTCGGCCCTCTACGCAGATACGCAGTATTTT.

The chain links TRBV4-1 to TRBJ2-1, with 10 bases lining up with TRBD2. CDR1 is MGHRA, CDR2 YSYEKL, per germline. The CDR3 has 14 residues. The V segment lost 0 bases and the J segment 12 bases; nucleotides outside the gene matches: 5. The DNA of the CDR3 is TGCGCCAGCAGCCAAGAACTAGCGGGGCGTGTGCAGTTCTTC. Amino acid sequence: CASSQELAGRVQFF.

This clonotype was seen at least ten times. The chain joins TRBV28 to TRBJ2-5, with D possibly being TRBD1 or TRBD2 (5 bases each). This CDR3 spans 13 amino acids. From germline, CDR1 is MDHEN and CDR2 SYDVKM. Trimming stripped 6 bases from V and 3 bases from J, with 11 bases between. The DNA for the CDR3 is TGTGCCAGCAGCCCCTTGGGGGAAGAGACCCAGTACTTC. Its translation: CASSPLGEETQYF.

J is TRBJ1-2 and V is TRBV30, with D maybe TRBD1 (5 bases). V shed 0 bases and J shed 3 bases, with 14 bases lying between them. Germline V gene lookup returns CDR1 GTSNPN and CDR2 SVGIG (reference sequence). CDR3 length equals 15 residues. For the CDR3, the DNA is TGTGCCTGGAGTGTACGGGGGGGAATAGACTATGGCTACACCTTC. Encoded protein: CAWSVRGGIDYGYTF. Using reference TRBV30 and TRBJ1-2 for the parts outside the CDR3, the full variable domain is SQTIHQWPATLVQPVGSPLSLECTVEGTSNPNLYWYRQAAGRGLQLLFYSVGIGQISSEVPQNLSASRPQDRQFILSSKKLLLSDSGFYLCAWSVRGGIDYGYTFGSGTRLTVV.

CDR3 sequence: CASSPQDRGLGTEAFF. As DNA, the CDR3 is TGTGCCAGCAGCCCCCAGGACAGGGGGCTGGGCACTGAAGCTTTCTTT. V usage is TRBV7-8 and J usage is TRBJ1-1, with TRBD1 matching 11 bases. The V segment lost 5 bases and the J segment 4 bases; nucleotides outside the gene matches: 9. Germline V gene lookup returns CDR1 SGHVS and CDR2 FQNEAQ. The length of the CDR3 is 16 residues.

The gene calls are TRBV20-1 and TRBJ2-2; 8 nucleotides line up with TRBD2. This CDR3 has 18 residues. CDR1 is DFQATT and CDR2 is SNEGSKA in the germline V gene (reference sequence). J lost 8 bases, V lost 5 bases, and 22 bases had no gene match. CDR3 coding DNA: TGCAGTGCTGCCCAAGGACTAGCCAGAGCTGTTAATCCTGGGGAGCTGTTTTTT. It specifies CSAAQGLARAVNPGELFF.

A few counts support this clonotype. The chain is built from TRBV5-1 and TRBJ2-1; 16 nucleotides match TRBD2. The CDR3 sequence is 19 residues long. Looked up from germline, CDR1 is SGHRS and CDR2 is YFSETQ. Trimming took 0 bases from V and 9 from J; bases not matched to a gene: 12. DNA of the CDR3: TGCGCCAGCAGCTTGGCCCGCGGGACTAGCGGGGGGGCGAGTGGTGAGCAGTTCTTC. Encoded protein: CASSLARGTSGGASGEQFF.

The chain joins TRBV7-2 to TRBJ1-6; D call uncertain. From germline, CDR1 is SGHTA and CDR2 FQGNSA. The CDR3 sequence is 14 residues long. V lost 10 bases to trimming and J lost 10 bases, with 20 bases between them. For the CDR3, the DNA is TGTGCCATCACGGACCCGGGCGGGAGCTCACCCCTCCACTTT. The encoded protein is CAITDPGGSSPLHF.

This clonotype has just a few counts. One end of the junction is discordant with germline, which a read error may explain. The gene calls are TRBV25-1 and TRBJ2-5; 8 nucleotides line up with TRBD1. CDR3 length: 12 amino acids. Germline V gives CDR1 MGHDK, CDR2 SYGVNS. The CDR3 spells CASVRGQETRYF. CDR3 nucleotides: TGTGCCAGCGTCAGGGGGCAAGAGACCCGGTACTTC.

CDR3 sequence reads: CASSRTSGGGLNEQYF. The CDR3 nucleotides are TGTGCCAGCAGCCGGACTAGCGGGGGGGGATTGAATGAGCAGTACTTC. The gene calls are TRBV7-3 and TRBJ2-1; 15 nucleotides line up with TRBD2. The last part of the DNA fits TRBJ2-7 better; the J call may be wrong. The germline V gene encodes CDR1 SGHTA and CDR2 FQGTGA. The CDR3 has 16 residues.

Worth noting for this clonotype: One junction end does not reproduce the germline sequence, and a read error may be involved. The rearrangement uses TRBV12-3 or TRBV12-4 and TRBJ1-1, with D possibly TRBD1 on 6 matching bases. The CDR3 spans 15 residues. CDR3 region: CASSLVVGGLSEAFF. In DNA, the CDR3 is TGTGCCAGCAGCTTAGTGGTTGGGGGGCTAAGTGAAGCTTTCTTT.